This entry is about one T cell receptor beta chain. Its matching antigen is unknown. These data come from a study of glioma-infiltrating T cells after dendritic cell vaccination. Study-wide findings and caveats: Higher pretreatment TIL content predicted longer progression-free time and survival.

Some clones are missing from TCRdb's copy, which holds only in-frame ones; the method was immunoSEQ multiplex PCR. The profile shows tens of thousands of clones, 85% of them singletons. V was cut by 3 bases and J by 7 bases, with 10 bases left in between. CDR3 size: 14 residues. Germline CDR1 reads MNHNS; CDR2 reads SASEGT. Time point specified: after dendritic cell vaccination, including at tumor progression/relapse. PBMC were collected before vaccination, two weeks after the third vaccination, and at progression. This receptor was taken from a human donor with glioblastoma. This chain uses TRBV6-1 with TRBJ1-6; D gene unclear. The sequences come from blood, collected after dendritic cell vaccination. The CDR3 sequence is CASSEAQANSPLHF. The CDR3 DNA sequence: TGTGCCAGCAGTGAGGCCCAGGCAAATTCACCCCTCCACTTT.